This T cell receptor (beta chain) came from a study of blood T cell repertoires in COVID-19 (dated by TCRdb to about 2020). Looking at the study overall: Samples covering the acute and convalescent phases of COVID-19 were provided by collaborators in the United States, Italy and Spain. Where HLA class I and class II types were available, the types were taken from metadata supplied by the sample provider, not from assay-based typing. The sample metadata nearly always contained a de-identified subject ID, COVID-19 status, age in years and sex. Deeply sampled blood TCRbeta repertoires from subjects exposed to, actively infected with, or recovered from COVID-19 were included in the dataset. The repertoires were released in a freely available public database meant as a resource for research on the immune response to SARS-CoV-2. The prospective study material was composed of cDNA or gDNA derived from T cells, B-cell-depleted T cells, or PBMCs. The samples were drawn from two sources: the first 160 participants of the ongoing ImmuneRACE study, and fewer than 1,500 subjects contributed by 6 global collaborators. Broad study findings and their caveats: The quantity of clinical and demographic metadata differed by source and by participant and was supplied without curation.

The germline V gene encodes CDR1 MNHEY and CDR2 SVGAGI. The cysteine opens and the phenylalanine closes a CDR3 of 16 amino acids. Only the CDR3 region is kept as DNA, spanning 48 bases read in frame from base 1. V loses 0 bases of germline sequence and J loses 1 base, and the interval between the two ends is 9 bases. Notes on this clone: Its antigen remains unidentified. Base-call qualities are not available, and no considerably larger clone is one nucleotide away.

TCRbeta CDR3 regions were amplified from genomic DNA by means of the immunoSEQ Assay, a bias-controlled multiplex PCR. Under the source paper's analysis protocol: Within the assay, amplification of reference gene primers was used to estimate how many nucleated cells each sample contained. Sequence reads were collapsed and filtered to measure the absolute abundance of every unique TCRbeta CDR3 rearrangement. For each sample, productive Simpson clonality was calculated as the square root of Simpson's diversity index across productive rearrangements. The immuneACCESS repertoire file appears here via TCRdb, limited to in-frame rearrangements. These files lack a portion of the clones; in checked studies, under half of the deficit traces to unresolved V genes, and the cause of the others is not known. The V and J calls and clone size come from that table; D and trimming were worked out from the DNA. Here the sample has over 85,000 clones; around 85% occur a single time. The ten largest make up around 3.7% of the sample.

Each collaborating institution followed its own protocols to collect whole blood in K2EDTA tubes. For TCRbeta analysis, collaborators shipped samples as frozen whole blood, isolated PBMCs, or DNA extracted from either of those sample types. The clonotype originates from a man aged 45-60 years with acute or convalescent COVID-19. The sequence is built from TRBV6-5 and TRBJ2-2; the D gene is unclear. Specimen: peripheral blood. The DNA is as follows: TGTGCCAGCAGTTACTCAGCTCCGCTGAACACCGGGGAGCTGTTTTTT. This encodes CASSYSAPLNTGELFF.